The present TCR beta chain was sequenced within a study of blood T cell repertoires in COVID-19. Study at large: In each case, the material was cDNA or gDNA derived from T cells, B-cell-depleted T cells, or PBMCs.

CDR1 ENHRY and CDR2 SYGVKD come from the germline V gene. The CDR3 runs 13 residues. V gave up 6 bases and J gave up 5 bases, with 14 bases separating them. In the original analysis: Nucleated cell counts were estimated from reference gene primer amplification. Sequenced by immunoSEQ multiplex PCR; TCRdb stores in-frame clones only, minus some. Clone size and the V and J calls come from that table; the DNA yielded D and trimming. The sample lists around 70,000 clones, 60% to 80% occurring once. This clone was observed a few times. Sequenced sample: peripheral blood. This TCR was sampled from a human donor in a cohort sampled during active COVID-19. V is TRBV10-3 and J is TRBJ2-7, with D tentatively TRBD1 (6 bases). This CDR3 is CAISEYRVDEQYF. The CDR3 bases are TGTGCCATCAGCGAATACAGGGTTGACGAGCAGTACTTC.